Below, one T cell receptor beta chain is given with its context. Its antigen is not yet known. Base-call qualities are not available, and no considerably larger clone is one nucleotide away. Receptor amplification or capture employed the immunoSEQ multiplex PCR assay. For the multiplex PCR, a mixture combining 60 forward primers for TCR Vbeta segments and 13 reverse primers for TCR Jbeta segments was used. The CDR3 region of rearranged TCR beta genes was amplified from genomic DNA with a multiplex PCR assay. On the Illumina HiSeq System, the amplified TCR beta libraries were sequenced as 87-base-pair reads. The study's own analysis went as follows. Across the roughly 670 repertoires, a later analysis counted 75 million to 90 million unique TCR beta chains, approximately 12 million of which were shared by at least two donors. To remove PCR and sequencing errors, raw reads were error-corrected and collapsed into unique sequences using a nearest-neighbor algorithm that merged closely related sequences. V, D and J gene segments were assigned by aligning CDR3 sequences to IMGT reference sequences. For a sequence to be retained, a match of at least six nucleotides to both a V gene segment and a J gene segment was required. A rearrangement counted as productive if the CDR3 had no stop codons and remained in frame with V and J, and every other rearrangement counted as non-productive. Following IMGT convention, CDR3 was defined as the stretch from the second conserved V-encoded cysteine to the conserved J-encoded phenylalanine. The earlier analysis of approximately 500 of the donors excluded sequences that lacked an unambiguous match to a single V gene segment. In an earlier analysis of 587 of the donors, a V segment was called functional when productive rearrangements were above 56.7%, and segregating when the standard deviation between donors exceeded 5%. A statistical classification framework was developed to diagnose cytomegalovirus status using the catalog of TCR beta chain sequences. A later analysis assigned V and J genes by comparing TCR nucleotide sequences with IMGT/GENE-DB human TR gene sequences. In a later analysis, CDR3 sequences and most-parsimonious VDJ recombination scenarios were assigned using the TCRdist pipeline. In a later analysis, each TCR beta chain was defined by its CDR3 amino acid sequence together with its V-gene family, and reads without a unique V-gene family were excluded. In a later analysis, fewer than 650 highly shared, low-generation-probability nucleotide sequences were removed to address suspected cross-contamination and a sequencing artifact. In a later analysis, a clonal expansion index for each public chain was calculated from normalized within-repertoire ranks of inferred template counts. In a later analysis, generation probabilities were computed using a VDJ recombination model fitted to out-of-frame rearrangements, and the results were checked against IGoR. Hypergeometric tests were used in a later analysis to score TCR-TCR, TCR-HLA and TCR-CMV co-occurrence, with a repertoire-size bias correction applied to the TCR pairs. A later analysis estimated false discovery rates by permuting HLA or CMV assignments 20 times. A later analysis grouped co-occurring TCRs with DBSCAN, adding TCRdist sequence similarity when clustering within HLA-allele-positive subsets. Co-occurrence clustering excluded repertoires with fewer than 30,000 or more than 120,000 public chains, plus five with anomalous nucleotide sharing. TCRdb took this table from immuneACCESS and kept in-frame rearrangements with V and J called. Such tables lack part of the clones; where checked against another copy, unresolved V genes explain under half of the gap, and the rest is unexplained. That table gives V, J and clone size, and the DNA gave D and trimming. This sample holds some 60,000 clones; more than 75% were observed only once. Roughly 5.7% of the sample goes to the ten largest clones.

The data derive from a study of cytomegalovirus exposure and HLA in healthy donors (dated by TCRdb to about 2017). As for the study more broadly: In an earlier analysis of under 750 of the donors, about 270 Gb of sequence data and 117 million unique TCR beta sequences from about 190 million T cells were reported. On average, around 230,000 unique TCR beta nucleotide sequences were sequenced per donor among 398 genotyped donors of the cohort, with roughly a sixth of those sequences being non-productive. HLA typing covered class I and class II loci at four-digit resolution. Donor age, sex, ethnicity and CMV serostatus were compiled together with the repertoire data. A later analysis re-examined previously published TCR beta repertoires from just over 650 donors and added high-resolution HLA genotyping to investigate patterns of TCR occurrence. Along with the approximately 620-subject first cohort, a separate validation cohort of about 110 different subjects was used. In a later genetic analysis, genome-wide SNP genotypes for about three fifths of the roughly 670 donors were used, and that subset was treated as a discovery cohort. A handful of DR-DQ haplotypes were handled as single units for association and clustering because linkage in the cohort was strong. The study used immunosequencing to profile the T cell repertoires of some 600 subjects and linked those repertoires to cytomegalovirus serostatus. Every repertoire in the discovery cohort had been generated on one and the same sequencing platform. Approximately 300 gigabases of sequencing data and around 85 million unique TCR sequences made up an early release that covered under 750 HLA-typed donors. The study was designed to test whether signatures of past pathogen exposure could be identified by cataloging public T cell receptors. Rather than drawing on any new phenotypic data, the later analysis identified candidate immune exposures from TCR beta sequences and the way those sequences occurred across donors. Of the approximately 400 genotyped donors, 75% to 85% were placed in the genetic ancestry cluster associated with self-reported Caucasian donors. High-throughput TCR immunosequencing, statistical association of individual TCRs with disease status, and machine learning were combined to predict cytomegalovirus infection status. An earlier analysis of 587 of the donors used high-throughput TCR beta sequencing to judge whether each TCR beta V gene segment behaved as functional or pseudogenic. Typing coverage varied by locus: roughly 629-630 donors for A, B, C, DRB1 and DQB1; approximately 520 for DQA1; more than 600 for DPA1; roughly 450 for DPB1.

The V end gives up 5 bases and the J end 9 bases, leaving 11 bases in the junction not matched to a gene. In the germline V gene (reference sequence), CDR1 corresponds to LNHNV and CDR2 to YYDKDF. The CDR3 has 16 amino acids, counting the end cysteine and phenylalanine. Of the read, only the CDR3 DNA is kept; its 48 bases are in frame from base 1. The cohort consisted of hundreds of healthy bone marrow donors. At the time of sampling, every cohort member was nominally healthy, though immune exposures that went unrecorded were likely present. The donor tested CMV seronegative and was one of the 352 seronegative cohort members. A peripheral blood sample was collected from each donor, and TCR beta sequencing was performed on peripheral blood mononuclear cells. The Qiagen DNeasy Blood Extraction Kit was used to extract genomic DNA from the blood cell samples. Study-wide findings and limitations: Presence/absence analyses assumed roughly uniform sequencing depth across donors, an assumption that may not hold. In an earlier analysis of fewer than 750 of the donors, most TCR beta V segments were observed in productive rearrangements about 87% or about 30% of the time, broadly matching IMGT annotations. According to a later analysis, parvovirus B19, influenza, CMV and Epstein-Barr virus appeared linked to several top co-occurrence clusters. The study listed approximately 150 TCR beta chains as associated with cytomegalovirus. A later genetic analysis reported fewer N-insertions in productive TCRs among donors in an Asian-associated ancestry cluster than the approximately 700-donor mean. A few of the identified cytomegalovirus-associated TCR beta chains were confirmed in vitro to be specific for cytomegalovirus antigens. Some IMGT-functional V segments, including TRBV6-2 and TRBV6-3, could not be told apart with the 87-base-pair reads, so those segments were excluded. V-gene and J-gene trimming of TCR beta chains was associated with a missense DCLRE1C variant in a later genetic analysis, and the association was replicated in an independent cohort. In a later analysis, the rate of TCR association differed among HLA loci, with DRB1 alleles having the most associated TCRs and HLA-C alleles having the fewest. Correlated functional status among segregating V segments might be attributable to linkage disequilibrium, but an unknown experimental factor could not be ruled out. A further reported finding was that TCR beta sequences accurately predicted the HLA-A and HLA-B alleles for most subjects in the first cohort. Across donors, most TCR sequences were observed very rarely, whereas some public TCRs were present in many individuals. This cohort had only TCR beta chains sequenced, and the lack of alpha or paired-chain data limited which features could be detected. In both the original and validation cohorts, the classifier was reported to diagnose cytomegalovirus status with high specificity and sensitivity. A cluster of highly shared sequence variants was judged likely to be a technical artifact of the sequencing pipeline. According to the authors, the approach could potentially be generalized to other disease states and immunological phenotypes. Strong co-occurrence of HLA alleles, especially DR and DQ, made assigning TCR associations to individual alleles difficult. In a later analysis, most CMV-associated TCR beta chains were found to appear HLA-restricted, with HLA associations seemingly driven largely by CMV exposure. The only immune exposure information available for the cohort was CMV serostatus. In a later analysis, some 18,000 TCR beta sequences were associated with specific HLA alleles at a false discovery rate of 0.05. In a later analysis, HLA-associated TCR beta chains were found to be more clonally expanded and to have lower generation probabilities than equally common non-associated chains. Because counts were too low, about 18 rarely observed V segments, including chromosome 9 orphons, were excluded from the earlier analysis of several hundred of the donors. Because HLA typing was missing for some donors at each locus, association tests included only the typed subset.

The chain is made from TRBV15 and TRBJ2-4; a stretch of 12 junction bases matches TRBD2. Sample: PBMCs. This receptor was obtained from a male donor in good health and CMV-seronegative. The bases are TGTGCCACCAGCCCGCGACTAGCGGGGGAACGGGGCATTCAGTACTTC. It is translated as CATSPRLAGERGIQYF.